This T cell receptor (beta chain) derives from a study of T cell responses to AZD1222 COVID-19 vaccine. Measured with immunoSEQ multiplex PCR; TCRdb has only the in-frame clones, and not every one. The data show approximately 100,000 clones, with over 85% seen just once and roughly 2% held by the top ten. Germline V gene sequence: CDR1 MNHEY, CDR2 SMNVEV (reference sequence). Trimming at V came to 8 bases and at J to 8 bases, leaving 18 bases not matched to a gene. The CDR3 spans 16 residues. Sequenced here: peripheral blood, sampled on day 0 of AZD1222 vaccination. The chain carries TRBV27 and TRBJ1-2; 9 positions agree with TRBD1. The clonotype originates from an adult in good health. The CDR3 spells CASANQGQGFVGGYTF. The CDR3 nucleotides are TGTGCCAGCGCAAACCAGGGACAGGGTTTTGTTGGGGGCTACACCTTC.